Shown below are 5 T cell receptor beta chains from a single sample sequenced in a study of T cell repertoires in cytomegalovirus infection. MiXCR was run by TCRdb on the reads, yielding one entry per CDR3 protein. The data contain 150,000 to 200,000 distinct CDR3 sequences, over 13% of them singletons. The sequencing input was PBMCs. Every receptor here comes from a human donor in good health (CMV status not recorded). Some clones in this sample may be carry-over from other donors' samples.

This clonotype showed up many times. This chain connects TRBV7-2 to TRBJ1-1; D uncertain. Germline V gene lookup returns CDR1 SGHTA and CDR2 FQGNSA. The CDR3 has 11 amino acids. Between the trimmed V and J ends, which lost 2 bases and 3 bases, there was a span of 1 base. For the CDR3, the DNA is TGTGCCAGCAGCTTATACACTGAAGCTTTCTTT. This encodes CASSLYTEAFF.

The chain combines TRBV6-2 or TRBV6-3 with TRBJ1-5; D uncertain. V was pared by 6 bases and J by 0 bases, with 6 bases between. Germline V CDR1 and CDR2: MNHEY, SVGEGT. The length of the CDR3 is 13 residues. The CDR3 protein is CASRLNSNQPQHF. CDR3 DNA: TGTGCCAGCAGGCTTAATAGCAATCAGCCCCAGCATTTT.

This clonotype was counted many times. CDR3 sequence: CASRSYTGGAGQPQHF. Written as DNA, the CDR3 is TGTGCCAGCAGAAGCTACACAGGGGGCGCAGGTCAGCCCCAGCATTTT. The chain combines TRBV27 with TRBJ1-5; TRBD1 matches at 9 bases. This CDR3 is built from 16 residues. Germline V gene data show CDR1 as MNHEY and CDR2 as SMNVEV (reference sequence). The junction had 12 bases not matched to a gene; V was cut back by 6 bases and J by 6 bases.

This clonotype was detected a few times. The chain has TRBV28 and TRBJ1-1; 8 bases match TRBD1. This CDR3 region has 14 residues. From germline, CDR1 is MDHEN and CDR2 SYDVKM. J was trimmed by 1 base and V by 11 bases; bases with no gene match: 9. The CDR3 nucleotides read TGTGCCTACGCTTCAGGGGGCGCGAACACTGAAGCTTTCTTT. Translated, it gives CAYASGGANTEAFF.

This clonotype was picked up many times. The rearrangement uses TRBV20-1 and TRBJ1-1; 10 bases fit TRBD1. J was trimmed by 3 bases and V by 1 base; bases with no gene match: 5. This CDR3 is built from 15 residues. Germline CDR1 is DFQATT and CDR2 is SNEGSKA (reference sequence). The CDR3 spells CSARVRDRGYTEAFF. Written as DNA, the CDR3 is TGCAGTGCTAGAGTTCGGGACAGGGGATACACTGAAGCTTTCTTT.